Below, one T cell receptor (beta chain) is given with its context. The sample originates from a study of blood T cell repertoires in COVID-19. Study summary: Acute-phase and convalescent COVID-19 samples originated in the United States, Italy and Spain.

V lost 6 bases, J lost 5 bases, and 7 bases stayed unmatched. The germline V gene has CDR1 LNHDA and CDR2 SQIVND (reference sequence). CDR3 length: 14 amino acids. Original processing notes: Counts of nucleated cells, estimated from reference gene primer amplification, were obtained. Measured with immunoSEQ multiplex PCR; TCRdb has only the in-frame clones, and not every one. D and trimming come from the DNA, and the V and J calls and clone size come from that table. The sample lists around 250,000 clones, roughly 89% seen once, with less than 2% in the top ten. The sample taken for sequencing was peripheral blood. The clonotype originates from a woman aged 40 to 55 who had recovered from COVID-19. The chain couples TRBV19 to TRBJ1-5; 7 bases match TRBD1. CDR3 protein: CASSPGQSHQPQHF. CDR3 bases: TGTGCCAGTAGCCCGGGACAGTCGCATCAGCCCCAGCATTTT.